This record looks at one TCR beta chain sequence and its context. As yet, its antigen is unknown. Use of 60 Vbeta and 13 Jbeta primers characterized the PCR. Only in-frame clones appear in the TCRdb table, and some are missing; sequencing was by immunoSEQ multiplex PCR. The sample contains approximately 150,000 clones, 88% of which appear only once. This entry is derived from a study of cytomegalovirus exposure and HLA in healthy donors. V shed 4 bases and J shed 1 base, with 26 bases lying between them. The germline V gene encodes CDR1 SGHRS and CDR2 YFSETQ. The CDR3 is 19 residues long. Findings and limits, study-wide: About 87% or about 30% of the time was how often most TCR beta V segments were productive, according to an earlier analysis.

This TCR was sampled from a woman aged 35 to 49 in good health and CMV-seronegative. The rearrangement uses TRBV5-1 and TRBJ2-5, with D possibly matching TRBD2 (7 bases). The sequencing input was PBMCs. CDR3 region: CASSQGSLASPGSQETQYF. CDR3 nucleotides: TGCGCCAGCAGCCAGGGGTCACTAGCGTCCCCTGGGTCCCAAGAGACCCAGTACTTC.